Listed below are T cell receptor beta chains from one sample, sequenced in a study of neoadjuvant anti-PD-1 for oral cavity cancer. Data came from immunoSEQ multiplex PCR; TCRdb stores just in-frame clones and leaves some out. This table has nearly 15,000 clones, roughly 34% appearing once. Sequenced material: tumor tissue, taken after nivolumab (anti-PD-1) treatment. These TCRs come from a person between 40 and 79 years old with oral cavity squamous cell carcinoma. Both conserved end residues are part of each CDR3. D genes are given only for firm matches. Clone size is not always given. Where it is, it says once, few, many or a class for expanded clones.

J,V,size,D,DNA,CDR3
TRBJ1-3,TRBV19,many,NA,TGTGCCAGTAGTTCTTCTCGGGGCGTCTCTGGAAACACCATATATTTT,CASSSSRGVSGNTIYF
TRBJ2-7,TRBV5-1,few,NA,TGCGCCAGCAGCTCGGGTCGCCACGGGAAGCAGTACTTC,CASSSGRHGKQYF
TRBJ2-7,TRBV6-1,few,NA,TGTGCCAGCAGGATATCCTACGAGCAGTACTTC,CASRISYEQYF
TRBJ2-7,TRBV9,NA,NA,TGTGCCAGCAGCGTAGGTGGGGGCCGAGGCGAGCAGTACTTC,CASSVGGGRGEQYF
TRBJ1-2,TRBV6-5,large,NA,TGTGCCAGCAGTGAATGGGCAGGGAGAGATGGCTACACCTTC,CASSEWAGRDGYTF
TRBJ2-1,TRBV2,NA,NA,TGTGCCAGCAGTGAGGGATTTTATAGCCACAATGAGCAGTTCTTC,CASSEGFYSHNEQFF
TRBJ2-2,TRBV7-6,few,TRBD2,TGTGCCAGCAGCTTAATCGGGGGGTCTAACACCGGGGAGCTGTTTTTT,CASSLIGGSNTGELFF
TRBJ1-2,TRBV5-1,NA,NA,TGCGCCAGCAGTACTGGCAGGGCTTCTAACTATGGCTACACCTTC,CASSTGRASNYGYTF
TRBJ1-4,TRBV30,few,TRBD1,TGTGCCTGGTCAGGGGGGCCTAATGAAAAACTGTTTTTT,CAWSGGPNEKLFF
TRBJ2-5,TRBV2,NA,NA,TGTGCCAGCAGTTCTCAGGGAGCGAAGACCCAGTACTTC,CASSSQGAKTQYF
TRBJ1-6,TRBV7-2,few,NA,TGTGCCAGCAGCTTAGGTAGGCAGGCTGAGTCACCCCTCCACTTT,CASSLGRQAESPLHF
TRBJ1-2,TRBV27,NA,NA,TGTGCCACCTTGGACCCCCCGTGGGGCTACACCTTC,CATLDPPWGYTF
TRBJ1-5,TRBV6-6,NA,TRBD1,TGTGCCAGCAGTTCCGGGACAGGCAATCAGCCCCAGCATTTT,CASSSGTGNQPQHF
TRBJ2-1,TRBV6-1,NA,NA,TGTGCCAGCAGTGCGCAGGGGAGAAATGAGCAGTTCTTC,CASSAQGRNEQFF
TRBJ2-7,TRBV5-1,NA,TRBD2,TGCGCCAGCAGGAGGACGGGAGGATACGAGCAGTACTTC,CASRRTGGYEQYF
TRBJ2-7,TRBV7-9,many,NA,TGTGCCAGCAGCTTAGACGGCCCTTACGAGCAGTACTTC,CASSLDGPYEQYF
TRBJ2-1,TRBV9,NA,NA,TGTGCCAGCAGCCAAGCCGGGGTTTTGAGCTCCTACAATGAGCAGTTCTTC,CASSQAGVLSSYNEQFF
TRBJ2-7,TRBV11-2,medium-sized,NA,TGTGCCAGCAGCTTAGGGCAGGCGCATGGCGAGCAGTACTTC,CASSLGQAHGEQYF
TRBJ2-7,TRBV7-9,NA,NA,TGTGCCAGCAGCTTAGCCGGCAGAGGAAGCTCCTACGAGCAGTACTTC,CASSLAGRGSSYEQYF
TRBJ2-5,TRBV5-8,medium-sized,TRBD1,TGTGCCAGCAGCTTGGACAGGGGGGCGACCCAGTACTTC,CASSLDRGATQYF
TRBJ1-6,TRBV30,NA,NA,TGTGCCTGGAGTGTATCCGTCAGCTATTCACCCCTCCACTTT,CAWSVSVSYSPLHF
TRBJ1-2,TRBV5-6,few,NA,TGTGCCAGCAGCTTGGTGGCCAGTCGGGCCTCCTTC,CASSLVASRASF
TRBJ2-5,TRBV5-1,once,TRBD2,TGCGCCAGCAGCTGGGGGACTAGCGGGGCCAAAGAGACCCAGTACTTC,CASSWGTSGAKETQYF